Below are 2 T cell receptor beta chains sequenced from a single sample in a study of blood T cell repertoires in COVID-19. Clones were read by immunoSEQ multiplex PCR, and TCRdb kept only the in-frame ones, dropping some. The data show roughly 100,000 clones, about 87% seen once. Sequences were obtained from peripheral blood. Receptor source: a human donor in a cohort sampled during active or convalescent COVID-19.

The CDR3 protein is CASSFLPGTWGFGDQPQHF. DNA of the CDR3: TGTGCCAGCAGTTTCTTACCCGGGACATGGGGGTTTGGAGATCAGCCCCAGCATTTT. The J gene is TRBJ1-5, the V gene TRBV28; D is possibly TRBD1 (6 bases). V was pared by 3 bases and J by 5 bases, with 26 bases between. The CDR3 length is 19 residues. Germline V gives CDR1 MDHEN, CDR2 SYDVKM. The full variable domain, in which reference TRBV28 and TRBJ1-5 provide the parts outside the CDR3, is DVKVTQSSRYLVKRTGEKVFLECVQDMDHENMFWYRQDPGLGLRLIYFSYDVKMKEKGDIPEGYSVSREKKERFSLILESASTNQTSMYLCASSFLPGTWGFGDQPQHFGDGTRLSIL.

This clone is a singleton in its sample. This chain uses TRBV9 with TRBJ1-5, with TRBD1 as a possible D gene (5 bases). Between the trimmed V and J ends, which lost 3 bases and 1 base, there was a span of 23 bases. The CDR3 has 19 amino acids. Germline V CDR1 and CDR2: SGDLS, YYNGEE. As DNA, the CDR3 is TGTGCCAGCAGCGCTGGTAGTGGTGGGGGGGGAGGAAGCAATCAGCCCCAGCATTTT. Protein product: CASSAGSGGGGGSNQPQHF.